This is a list of T cell receptor beta chains from one sample in a study of TIL therapy for anti-PD-1-resistant metastatic lung cancer. TCRdb's copy holds only in-frame clones and misses some; the assay was immunoSEQ multiplex PCR. The table has 95,000 or so clones, just over 65% seen once; the top ten hold about 10%. Sample: tumor tissue, taken at baseline. These TCRs come from a person between 25 and 80 years old with non-small cell lung cancer. The CDR3 runs from the conserved cysteine through the conserved F or W. The D gene is left open where the match is weak. Rows give clone size only sometimes, using once, few, many, or a class for an expanded clone.

J | size | D | V | DNA | CDR3
TRBJ1-6 | few | TRBD1 | TRBV6-1 | TGTGCCAGCAGTGAACAGGGGGTCGATAATTCACCCCTCCACTTT | CASSEQGVDNSPLHF
TRBJ2-1 | . | . | TRBV10-1 | TGCGCCAGCAGTGAGTCGGCCAGGTACAATGAGCAGTTCTTC | CASSESARYNEQFF
TRBJ1-2 | . | TRBD1 | TRBV2 | TGTGCCAGCACCGGGACAGCTAACTATGGCTACACCTTC | CASTGTANYGYTF
TRBJ2-5 | . | . | TRBV3-1/TRBV3-2 | TGTGCCAGCAGCCAAGGAGGCAGGGGTGAGACCCAGTACTTC | CASSQGGRGETQYF
TRBJ1-2 | . | TRBD1 | TRBV30 | TGTGCCTGGAGTTCCGACAGGGGGTATGGCTACACCTTC | CAWSSDRGYGYTF
TRBJ2-7 | . | . | TRBV6-2/TRBV6-3 | TGTGCCAGCAGTTACTCGCTTTCCTTCGAGCAGTACTTC | CASSYSLSFEQYF
TRBJ2-1 | . | TRBD1 | TRBV19 | TGTGCCAGTAGTTCCCCGGGACAGGGGGCTAATGAGCAGTTCTTC | CASSSPGQGANEQFF
TRBJ2-3 | . | TRBD2 | TRBV3-1/TRBV3-2 | TGTGCCAGCAGGCTAGCGGGGTCCGGCGATACGCAGTATTTT | CASRLAGSGDTQYF
TRBJ2-1 | . | . | TRBV9 | TGTGCCAGCAGCGTAGGAAAGGGACTGGGCTACAATGAGCAGTTCTTC | CASSVGKGLGYNEQFF
TRBJ2-7 | few | TRBD2 | TRBV7-8 | TGTGCCAGCAGCCCCTTCGGGGCGGGGGACTCCTACGAGCAGTACTTC | CASSPFGAGDSYEQYF
TRBJ1-4 | few | TRBD1 | TRBV2 | TGTGCCAGCAGCGCACAGGGGGGTAATGAAAAACTGTTTTTT | CASSAQGGNEKLFF
TRBJ1-1 | . | TRBD1 | TRBV19 | TGTGCCAGTAGTCAGGGGGAGTATAGCACTGAAGCTTTCTTT | CASSQGEYSTEAFF
TRBJ2-7 | . | . | TRBV25-1 | TGTGCCAGCAGTGAAAGCGGCGGGCCGAGCTCCTACGAGCAGTACTTC | CASSESGGPSSYEQYF
TRBJ2-1 | once | . | TRBV9 | TGTGCCAGCAGCGCCAACTGGGGCGGGAACAATGAGCAGTTCTTC | CASSANWGGNNEQFF
TRBJ2-5 | . | . | TRBV27 | TGTGCCAGCAGTCCTCCCGGGGGGCGTGAGACCCAGTACTTC | CASSPPGGRETQYF
TRBJ2-5 | . | . | TRBV7-6 | TGTGCCAGCAGCCGCAGATCGGAGACCCAGTACTTC | CASSRRSETQYF
TRBJ2-5 | few | . | TRBV10-2 | TGCGCCAGCAAAAAAAGTTACGGGGAGACCCAGTACTTC | CASKKSYGETQYF
TRBJ1-5 | . | TRBD1 | TRBV28 | TGTGCCAGCAGCCACACAGGGGGCGGCCCAGGGCCCCAGCATTTT | CASSHTGGGPGPQHF
TRBJ2-5 | . | TRBD2 | TRBV7-8 | TGTGCCAGCAGGATTCCCCTAGCGGGGGTCCAAGAGACCCAGTACTTC | CASRIPLAGVQETQYF
TRBJ1-2 | . | TRBD1 | TRBV6-1 | TGTGCCAGCAGTGAAGCAGGTCAGGGGGCGGTCTATGGCTACACCTTC | CASSEAGQGAVYGYTF
TRBJ2-1 | few | . | TRBV7-3 | TGTGCCAGCAGCCCCACAGCAGGGTGGTCGCAGTTCTTC | CASSPTAGWSQFF
TRBJ2-3 | . | TRBD1 | TRBV5-1 | TGCGCCAGCAGCCTAGGGACAGAATCAGATACGCAGTATTTT | CASSLGTESDTQYF
TRBJ2-5 | few | . | TRBV18 | TGTGCCAGCTCACCACCGTCGGGCCAAGAGACCCAGTACTTC | CASSPPSGQETQYF
TRBJ2-6 | once | . | TRBV7-3 | TGTGCCAGCAGCTTAAGTGTTGCCGGGGCCAACGTCCTGACTTTC | CASSLSVAGANVLTF
TRBJ2-7 | . | TRBD2 | TRBV7-6 | TGTGCCAGCAGCTTAGGTGCGGGAGTCACCTACGAGCAGTACTTC | CASSLGAGVTYEQYF
TRBJ1-6 | many | TRBD1 | TRBV5-6 | TGTGCCAGCAGCTTCCAGACAGGGGAAAATTCACCCCTCCACTTT | CASSFQTGENSPLHF
TRBJ2-3 | . | TRBD2 | TRBV4-1 | TGCGCCAGCAGCCAGGGGGGAGCGGGGGGTTTCACAGATACGCAGTATTTT | CASSQGGAGGFTDTQYF
TRBJ1-1 | once | . | TRBV19 | TGTGCCAGTAGTATGGGGGACATCAACACTGAAGCTTTCTTT | CASSMGDINTEAFF
TRBJ2-5 | . | . | TRBV30 | TGTGCCTGGGAAGGTCTAGTAAAAGAGACCCAGTACTTC | CAWEGLVKETQYF
TRBJ2-1 | few | . | TRBV18 | TGTGCCAGCTCACCCTCGGCGGGGGCCATAGCGGGTGAGCAGTTCTTC | CASSPSAGAIAGEQFF
TRBJ2-5 | once | TRBD1 | TRBV5-1 | TGCGCCAGCAGCTGGTCGACAGGGTTTCAAGAGACCCAGTACTTC | CASSWSTGFQETQYF
TRBJ1-5 | . | TRBD1 | TRBV28 | TGTGCCAGCAGTTTAGGGGCAGACAGGGGAAGCAATCAGCCCCAGCATTTT | CASSLGADRGSNQPQHF
TRBJ1-2 | . | . | TRBV27 | TGTGCCAGCAGTTTGAAGGGGGTTATGGGTTATGGCTACACCTTC | CASSLKGVMGYGYTF
TRBJ2-1 | . | . | TRBV7-2 | TGTGCCAGCAGCTTAGTTAGTAGGGCGGATGAGCAGTTCTTC | CASSLVSRADEQFF
TRBJ2-7 | . | TRBD1 | TRBV9 | TGTGCCAGCAGCGTAGAGGGGACAGGGGTTGGGTTCGAGCAGTACTTC | CASSVEGTGVGFEQYF
TRBJ2-6 | . | . | TRBV5-8 | TGTGCCAGCAGCTTGGTTCGCTCCTCTGGGGCCAACGTCCTGACTTTC | CASSLVRSSGANVLTF
TRBJ2-7 | few | TRBD2 | TRBV18 | TGTGCCAGCTCATCGCCGGGACTAGGTTCCGAGCAGTACTTC | CASSSPGLGSEQYF
TRBJ1-6 | . | TRBD1 | TRBV7-9 | TGTGCCAGCAGCCAGGGGGAGTCTAAGAATTCACCCCTCCACTTT | CASSQGESKNSPLHF
TRBJ2-7 | . | TRBD1 | TRBV2 | TGTGCCAGCAGTGGGACAGGGGGACCTTACGAGCAGTACTTC | CASSGTGGPYEQYF
TRBJ2-5 | . | . | TRBV4-2 | TGTGCCAGCAGCCAAGCGATCGGAGAGACCCAGTACTTC | CASSQAIGETQYF
TRBJ1-1 | . | . | TRBV28 | TGTGCCAGCAGTTTAGTAGGGGGGGAAGGGACTGAAGCTTTCTTT | CASSLVGGEGTEAFF
TRBJ1-1 | . | . | TRBV5-1 | TGCGCCAGCAGCTTCTCAGGGAGCACTGAAGCTTTCTTT | CASSFSGSTEAFF
TRBJ2-5 | . | . | TRBV5-6 | TGTGCCAGCAGCCCCTGGCGAGGGCCCCAAGAGACCCAGTACTTC | CASSPWRGPQETQYF
TRBJ2-7 | few | TRBD1 | TRBV7-2 | TGTGCCAGCAGCTCCCGGGACAGGGTGGGCGAGCAGTACTTC | CASSSRDRVGEQYF
TRBJ1-1 | . | TRBD1 | TRBV4-3 | TGCGCCAGCAGCCAAGGACAGGGATGGGCCACTGAAGCTTTCTTT | CASSQGQGWATEAFF
TRBJ2-7 | . | . | TRBV15 | TGTGCCACCAGCAGAGATGGGAAGGTCTACGAGCAGTACTTC | CATSRDGKVYEQYF
TRBJ2-1 | . | . | TRBV6-2/TRBV6-3 | TGTGCCAGCAGTTCCACAGGGATAAAGGGGAATGAGCAGTTCTTC | CASSSTGIKGNEQFF
TRBJ2-1 | . | . | TRBV5-1 | TGCGCCAGCAGCTCAGATTCGGAGGGCCATGAGCAGTTCTTC | CASSSDSEGHEQFF
TRBJ2-7 | . | . | TRBV30 | TGTGCCTGGAGTGCACAGGGAGGTAACGAGCAGTACTTC | CAWSAQGGNEQYF
TRBJ2-1 | . | . | TRBV24-1 | TGTGCCACCAGCCCAACTGGAGGGGGGGGAAACAATGAGCAGTTCTTC | CATSPTGGGGNNEQFF
TRBJ1-3 | . | . | TRBV2 | TGTGCCAGCAATTCACAGGGTTCTGGAAACACCATATATTTT | CASNSQGSGNTIYF